The T cell receptor (beta chain) described here comes from a study of blood T cell repertoires in COVID-19. Overall study: From T cells, B-cell-depleted T cells, or PBMCs came the material, which was cDNA or gDNA.

Looked up from germline, CDR1 is PRHDT and CDR2 is FYEKMQ (reference sequence). This CDR3 spans 13 amino acids. V was clipped by 3 bases and J by 7 bases, with 12 bases between them. The sample holds one count of this clone. Sequencing was performed with immunoSEQ multiplex PCR; in TCRdb, only in-frame clones are kept and a portion is missing. Seen here are fewer than 250,000 clones, about nine tenths observed once, and the top ten hold 2.2%. This TCR derives from a woman aged 45-65 years with acute or convalescent COVID-19. The specimen sequenced was peripheral blood. The chain has TRBV13 and TRBJ1-2; possibly TRBD1 for D (6 bases). The CDR3 DNA sequence: TGTGCCAGCAGCTTTGCCAGGGGCCGTGGCTACACCTTC. Amino acids: CASSFARGRGYTF.